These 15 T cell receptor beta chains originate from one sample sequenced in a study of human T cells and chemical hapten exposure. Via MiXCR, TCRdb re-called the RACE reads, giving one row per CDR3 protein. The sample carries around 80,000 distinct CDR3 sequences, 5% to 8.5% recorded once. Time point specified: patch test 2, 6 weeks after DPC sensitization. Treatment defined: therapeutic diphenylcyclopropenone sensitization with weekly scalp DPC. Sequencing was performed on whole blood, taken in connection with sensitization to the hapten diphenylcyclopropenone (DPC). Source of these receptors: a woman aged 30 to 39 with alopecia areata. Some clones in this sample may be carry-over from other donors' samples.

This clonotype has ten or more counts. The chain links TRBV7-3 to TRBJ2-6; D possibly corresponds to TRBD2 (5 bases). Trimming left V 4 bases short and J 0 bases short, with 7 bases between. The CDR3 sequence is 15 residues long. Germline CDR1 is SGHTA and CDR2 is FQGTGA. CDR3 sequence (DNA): TGTGCCAGCAGCTCGGGAAGCTCTGGGGCCAACGTCCTGACTTTC. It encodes CASSSGSSGANVLTF.

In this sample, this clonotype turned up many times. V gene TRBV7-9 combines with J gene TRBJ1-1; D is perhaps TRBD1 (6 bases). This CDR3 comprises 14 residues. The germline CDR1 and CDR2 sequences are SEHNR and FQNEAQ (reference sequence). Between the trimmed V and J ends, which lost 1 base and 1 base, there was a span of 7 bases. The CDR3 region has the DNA TGTGCCAGCAGCTTAGGGGGGGCGAACACTGAAGCTTTCTTT. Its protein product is CASSLGGANTEAFF.

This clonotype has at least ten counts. CDR3 sequence: CASSRQGVTGELFF. The CDR3 DNA is TGTGCCAGCAGTAGACAGGGGGTCACCGGGGAGCTGTTTTTT. The chain has TRBV12-3 or TRBV12-4 and TRBJ2-2, with 9 bases matching TRBD1. The CDR3 loop spans 14 amino acids. J gave up 4 bases and V 5 bases, and 2 bases lay outside the gene matches.

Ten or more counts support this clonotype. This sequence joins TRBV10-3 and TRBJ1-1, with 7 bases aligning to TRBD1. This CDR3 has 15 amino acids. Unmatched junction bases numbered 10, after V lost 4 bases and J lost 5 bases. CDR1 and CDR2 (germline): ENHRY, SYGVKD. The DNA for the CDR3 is TGTGCCATCAGTGCGACCGACAGGGCCAGAACTGAAGCTTTCTTT. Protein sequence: CAISATDRARTEAFF.

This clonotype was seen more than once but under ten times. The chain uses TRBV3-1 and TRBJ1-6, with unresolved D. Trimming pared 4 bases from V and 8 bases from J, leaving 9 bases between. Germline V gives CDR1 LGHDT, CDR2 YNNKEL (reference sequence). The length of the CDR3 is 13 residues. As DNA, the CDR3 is TGTGCCAGCAGCCCGACTAGGGATTCACCCCTCCACTTT. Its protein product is CASSPTRDSPLHF.

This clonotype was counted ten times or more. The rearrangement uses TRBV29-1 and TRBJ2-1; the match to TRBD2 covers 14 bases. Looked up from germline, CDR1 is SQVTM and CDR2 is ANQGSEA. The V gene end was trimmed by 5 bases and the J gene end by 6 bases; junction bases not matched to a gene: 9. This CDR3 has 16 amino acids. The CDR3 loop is CSVLGLAGGPPNEQFF. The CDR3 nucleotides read TGCAGCGTTCTTGGACTAGCGGGGGGTCCGCCCAATGAGCAGTTCTTC.

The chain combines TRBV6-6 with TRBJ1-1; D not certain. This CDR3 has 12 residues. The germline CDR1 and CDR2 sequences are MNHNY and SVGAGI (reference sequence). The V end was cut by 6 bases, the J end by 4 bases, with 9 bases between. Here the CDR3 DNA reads TGTGCCAGCAGCCCGGTGAGCACTGAAGCTTTCTTT. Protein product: CASSPVSTEAFF.

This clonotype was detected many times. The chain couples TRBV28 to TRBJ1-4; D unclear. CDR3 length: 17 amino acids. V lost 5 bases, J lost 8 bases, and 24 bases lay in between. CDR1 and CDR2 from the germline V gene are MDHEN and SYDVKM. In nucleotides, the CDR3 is TGTGCCAGCAGTCTCACCCGGGCCCGGGGAAAGAGCGAAAAACTGTTTTTT. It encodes CASSLTRARGKSEKLFF.

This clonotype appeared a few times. DNA for the CDR3: TGTGCCAGCAGCAAAGCGCTGCTACCCTTACCCTATGGCTACACCTTC. Residues: CASSKALLPLPYGYTF. This chain connects TRBV21-1 to TRBJ1-2. TRBV21-1 constitutes a pseudogene. This CDR3 is 16 amino acids long.

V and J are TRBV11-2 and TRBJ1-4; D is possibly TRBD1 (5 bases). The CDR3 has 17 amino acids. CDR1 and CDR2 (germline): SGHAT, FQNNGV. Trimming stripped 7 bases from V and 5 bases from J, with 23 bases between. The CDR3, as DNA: TGTGCCAGCACCACTGGGACGGGTGGCCCTCAAAATGAAAAACTGTTTTTT. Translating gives CASTTGTGGPQNEKLFF.

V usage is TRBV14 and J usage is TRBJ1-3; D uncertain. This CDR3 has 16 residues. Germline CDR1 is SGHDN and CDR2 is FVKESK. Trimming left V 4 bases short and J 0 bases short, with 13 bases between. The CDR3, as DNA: TGTGCCAGCAGCCCCGGCCGCCCGACCTCTGGAAACACCATATATTTT. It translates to CASSPGRPTSGNTIYF.

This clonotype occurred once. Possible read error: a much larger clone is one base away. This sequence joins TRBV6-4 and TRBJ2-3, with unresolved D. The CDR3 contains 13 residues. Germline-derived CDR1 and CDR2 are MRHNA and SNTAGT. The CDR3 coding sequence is TGTGCCAGCAGTGAAAGAGAAGCAGATACGCGGTATTTT. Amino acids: CASSEREADTRYF.

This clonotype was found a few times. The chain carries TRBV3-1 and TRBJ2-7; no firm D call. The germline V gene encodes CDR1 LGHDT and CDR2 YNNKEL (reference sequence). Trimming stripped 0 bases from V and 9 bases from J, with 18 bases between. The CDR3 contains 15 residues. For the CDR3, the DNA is TGTGCCAGCAGCCAAGATCGGGCAGGCCTCCTGGGGCAGTACTTC. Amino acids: CASSQDRAGLLGQYF.

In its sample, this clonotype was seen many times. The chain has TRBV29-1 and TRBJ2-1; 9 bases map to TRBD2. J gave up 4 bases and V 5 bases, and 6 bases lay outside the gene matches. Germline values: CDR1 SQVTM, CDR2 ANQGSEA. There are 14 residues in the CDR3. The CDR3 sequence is CSVSTSGHYNEQFF. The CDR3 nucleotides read TGCAGCGTTTCAACTAGCGGGCATTACAATGAGCAGTTCTTC.

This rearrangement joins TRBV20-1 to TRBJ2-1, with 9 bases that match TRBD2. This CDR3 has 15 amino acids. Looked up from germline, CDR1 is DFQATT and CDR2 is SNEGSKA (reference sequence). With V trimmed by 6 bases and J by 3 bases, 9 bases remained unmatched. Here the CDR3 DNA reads TGCAGTGCACACCGAGCGGGGGGCTTCTACAATGAGCAGTTCTTC. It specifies CSAHRAGGFYNEQFF.